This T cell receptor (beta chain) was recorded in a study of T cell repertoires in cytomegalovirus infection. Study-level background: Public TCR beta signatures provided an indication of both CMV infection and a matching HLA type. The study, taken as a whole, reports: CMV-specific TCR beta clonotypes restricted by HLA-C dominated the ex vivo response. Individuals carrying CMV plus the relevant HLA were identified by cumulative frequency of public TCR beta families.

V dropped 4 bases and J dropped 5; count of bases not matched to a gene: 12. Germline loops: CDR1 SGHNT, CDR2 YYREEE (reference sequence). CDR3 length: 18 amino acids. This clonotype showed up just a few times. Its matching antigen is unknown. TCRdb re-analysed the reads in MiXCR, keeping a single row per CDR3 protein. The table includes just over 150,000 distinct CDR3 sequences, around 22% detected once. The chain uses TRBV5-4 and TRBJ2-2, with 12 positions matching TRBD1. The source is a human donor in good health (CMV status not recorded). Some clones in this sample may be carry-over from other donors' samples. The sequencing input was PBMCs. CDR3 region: CASSDGDRGRIETGELFF. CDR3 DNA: TGTGCCAGCAGCGATGGGGACAGGGGGCGCATTGAGACCGGGGAGCTGTTTTTT.